The source of this TCR beta chain is a study of cytomegalovirus exposure and HLA in healthy donors. Background on the study: The study placed approximately 80% of its 398 genotyped donors in the Caucasian-associated ancestry cluster.

PCR was performed using 60 Vbeta and 13 Jbeta primers. Here immunoSEQ multiplex PCR was the method, and the copy in TCRdb shows in-frame clones only, minus some. This sample contains just over 150,000 clones. Trimming left V 7 bases short and J 1 base short, with 13 bases between. CDR1 SQVTM and CDR2 ANQGSEA come from the germline V gene. CDR3 length: 13 amino acids. Input material: PBMCs. The receptor was derived from a young man in good health and CMV-seronegative. V and J are TRBV29-1 and TRBJ1-1; D perhaps matches TRBD1 (6 bases). The CDR3 reads CSAWGQPNTEAFF. The DNA of the CDR3 is TGCAGCGCTTGGGGGCAGCCGAACACTGAAGCTTTCTTT.